The rows below give T cell receptor beta chains drawn from one sample of a study of blood T cell repertoires in COVID-19. Generated by immunoSEQ multiplex PCR, the TCRdb table keeps only in-frame clones and is missing some. The sample carries fewer than 350,000 clones, 91% recorded once. Sequenced input: PBMCs or T cells enriched from blood (not recorded which). These receptors originate from a man aged 35-49 years who had been exposed to COVID-19. Both conserved end residues are part of each CDR3. The D gene is left open where the match is weak. Clone size is given for some rows only: seen once, a few or many times, or a class if the clone is expanded.

v_gene,len,d_gene,j_gene,abundance,CDR3nt,CDR3aa
TRBV6-5,15,TRBD1,TRBJ1-5,NA,TGTGCCAGCAGACCCCGACAGGGAGCGTATCAGCCCCAGCATTTT,CASRPRQGAYQPQHF
TRBV7-9,14,NA,TRBJ1-1,NA,TGTGCCAGCAGCTTAATTAAACGAACATGGGAAGCTTTCTTT,CASSLIKRTWEAFF
TRBV9,13,NA,TRBJ1-1,NA,TGTGCCAGCAGCGCACAGGTTAACACTGAAGCTTTCTTT,CASSAQVNTEAFF
TRBV9,15,NA,TRBJ2-3,NA,TGTGCCAGCAGCGTACAATACGAAGGGGCAGATACGCAGTATTTT,CASSVQYEGADTQYF
TRBV5-1,16,TRBD2,TRBJ2-2,NA,TGCGCCAGCAGCTTTGGACTAGCGGGAATCACCGGGGAGCTGTTTTTT,CASSFGLAGITGELFF
TRBV15,14,TRBD2,TRBJ2-3,NA,TGTGCCACCAGCAGAGATACTTGGGGGGGTACGCAGTATTTT,CATSRDTWGGTQYF
TRBV10-3,12,NA,TRBJ2-3,NA,TGTGCCATCAGGGCAAACAGGGATACGCAGTATTTT,CAIRANRDTQYF
TRBV5-4,16,TRBD1,TRBJ2-1,NA,TGTGCCAGCAGCTCCCCAGACCTCGACAGGGTCAATGAGCAGTTCTTC,CASSSPDLDRVNEQFF
TRBV6-5,14,NA,TRBJ1-2,NA,TGTGCCAGCAGTTACTCCGCGAGGGGGGGAGGCTACACCTTC,CASSYSARGGGYTF
TRBV13,13,NA,TRBJ1-5,few,TGTGCCAGCAGCTTAACCAGGGCCCCACCCCAGCATTTT,CASSLTRAPPQHF
TRBV3-1/TRBV3-2,15,NA,TRBJ2-2,NA,TGTGCCAGCAGCCAAAGTTCGCGGGTCACCGGGGAGCTGTTTTTT,CASSQSSRVTGELFF
TRBV6-6,16,NA,TRBJ1-2,NA,TGTGCCAGCACCGAAGCGTCGGGACTGAATAACTATGGCTACACCTTC,CASTEASGLNNYGYTF
TRBV6-1,12,NA,TRBJ2-7,NA,TGTGCCAGCAGTGAAGACGGGGGTATCAAGTACTTC,CASSEDGGIKYF
TRBV28,15,NA,TRBJ1-2,NA,TGTGCCAGCAGTTTGGGGCCACAGGTAAACTATGGCTACACCTTC,CASSLGPQVNYGYTF
TRBV3-1/TRBV3-2,14,TRBD1,TRBJ1-2,NA,TGTGCCAGCAGCCGTAGACAGGGGAACTATGGCTACACCTTC,CASSRRQGNYGYTF
TRBV3-1/TRBV3-2,15,TRBD2,TRBJ2-7,NA,TGTGCCAGCAGCCAACCAACTAGCGGGACCTACGAGCAGTACTTC,CASSQPTSGTYEQYF
TRBV27,15,TRBD1,TRBJ1-3,NA,TGTGCCAGCAGTTTGGCAGGGGGCACTGGAAACACCATATATTTT,CASSLAGGTGNTIYF
TRBV30,14,NA,TRBJ1-4,NA,TGTGCCTGGACTCGGGGTTCACTTAATGAAAAACTGTTTTTT,CAWTRGSLNEKLFF
TRBV5-1,13,NA,TRBJ1-6,few,TGCGCCAGCAGTACAGGGATTTCACGGCCCCTCCACTTT,CASSTGISRPLHF
TRBV3-1/TRBV3-2,16,NA,TRBJ2-7,NA,TGTGCCAGCAGCCAAGATGTCACGGGGATATCCTACGAGCAGTACTTC,CASSQDVTGISYEQYF
TRBV4-2,15,TRBD1,TRBJ1-2,NA,TGTGCCAGCAGCCAAGATAGCGGGACAGGGGAAAGCTACACCTTC,CASSQDSGTGESYTF
TRBV10-3,13,NA,TRBJ2-3,many,TGTGCCATCACGGGAACCGACACAGATACGCAGTATTTT,CAITGTDTDTQYF
TRBV5-1,16,TRBD2,TRBJ2-1,NA,TGCGCCAGCAGCTTGGGGGCGGGAGTCCCCCACAATGAGCAGTTCTTC,CASSLGAGVPHNEQFF
TRBV12-3/TRBV12-4,13,NA,TRBJ2-2,NA,TGTGCCAGCAGGCCGAGGGCGTCCGGGGAGCTGTTTTTT,CASRPRASGELFF
TRBV4-3,15,TRBD1,TRBJ2-7,NA,TGCGCCAGCAGCCCTCGGACAGGGGGACTCTACGAGCAGTACTTC,CASSPRTGGLYEQYF
TRBV3-1/TRBV3-2,14,TRBD1,TRBJ2-2,many,TGTGCCAGCAGCCGAACAGGGGGCGAGGGGGAGCTGTTTTTT,CASSRTGGEGELFF
TRBV28,17,NA,TRBJ1-3,NA,TGTGCCAGCAGTTTGGGGCGGGGGGCAAAGGCCGGAAACACCATATATTTT,CASSLGRGAKAGNTIYF
TRBV7-9,13,TRBD1,TRBJ2-7,NA,TGTGCCAGCAGCCCGGACAGGGGTTACGAGCAGTACTTC,CASSPDRGYEQYF
TRBV20-1,11,NA,TRBJ1-1,NA,TGCAGTGCTAGTCTATCGTTTGTAGCTTTCTTT,CSASLSFVAFF
TRBV7-3,13,NA,TRBJ1-1,NA,TGTGCCAGCAGCTTGAGTACGATCACTGAAGCTTTCTTT,CASSLSTITEAFF
TRBV30,12,NA,TRBJ1-3,NA,TGTGCCTGGGAGATAGCCGGAAACACCATATATTTT,CAWEIAGNTIYF
TRBV10-3,16,NA,TRBJ2-2,NA,TGTGCCATCAGTGAGTCGTGGGGGGTCAACACCGGGGAGCTGTTTTTT,CAISESWGVNTGELFF
TRBV29-1,12,TRBD1,TRBJ1-2,NA,TGCAGCGCATCCGGGACAGGGTATGGCTACACCTTC,CSASGTGYGYTF
TRBV4-3,16,TRBD1,TRBJ2-3,NA,TGCGCCAGCAGCCGTACCGGGACAGGGGCCACAGATACGCAGTATTTT,CASSRTGTGATDTQYF
TRBV5-1,13,NA,TRBJ2-3,NA,TGCGCCAGCAGCCTCTACAGCACAGATACGCAGTATTTT,CASSLYSTDTQYF
TRBV5-4,16,NA,TRBJ2-3,NA,TGTGCCAGCAGCCACGCTTCCGGACAGCGCACAGATACGCAGTATTTT,CASSHASGQRTDTQYF
TRBV4-2,13,TRBD2,TRBJ2-1,NA,TGTGCCAGCCGAGGGCTAGCGGGAACTGAGCAGTTCTTC,CASRGLAGTEQFF
TRBV3-1/TRBV3-2,13,NA,TRBJ1-3,NA,TGTGCCAGCAGCCAGAGCGGGGGAAACACCATATATTTT,CASSQSGGNTIYF
TRBV18,15,TRBD2,TRBJ2-3,NA,TGTGCCAGCTCATCCCTAGCGGCTAGCACAGATACGCAGTATTTT,CASSSLAASTDTQYF
TRBV6-5,12,NA,TRBJ2-7,NA,TGTGCCAGCAGTCCTTCGGGGAGCGAGCAGTACTTC,CASSPSGSEQYF
TRBV7-2,12,NA,TRBJ2-5,NA,TGTGCCAGCAGCTTCCTTGAGGAGACCCAGTACTTC,CASSFLEETQYF
TRBV2,16,TRBD1,TRBJ1-3,many,TGTGCCAGCAGTGTTTCACAGGGGGCTCGAGGAAACACCATATATTTT,CASSVSQGARGNTIYF
TRBV2,14,NA,TRBJ1-2,NA,TGTGCCAGCAGGACAAATCTGGAGGGCTATGGCTACACCTTC,CASRTNLEGYGYTF
TRBV25-1,13,NA,TRBJ2-1,NA,TGTGCCAGCAGTGGGCGGGGAGGAGATGAGCAGTTCTTC,CASSGRGGDEQFF
TRBV28,15,NA,TRBJ2-7,once,TGTGCCAGCAGTTTAGTTCGCGTACAGGGTAACGAGCAGTACTTC,CASSLVRVQGNEQYF
TRBV5-6,16,NA,TRBJ2-4,NA,TGTGCCAGCAGCCTGGCTAGGTCTCCAGCCAAAAACATTCAGTACTTC,CASSLARSPAKNIQYF
TRBV10-1,17,TRBD2,TRBJ2-7,NA,TGCGCCAGCAGTGAGGGGGTAGGCGGTGCGGGAGACAACGAGCAGTACTTC,CASSEGVGGAGDNEQYF
TRBV11-3,15,NA,TRBJ2-6,NA,TGTGCCAGCAGCTCGCTAGGTACCGGGGCCAACGTCCTGACTTTC,CASSSLGTGANVLTF